This is a list of T cell receptor beta chains from one sample in a study of shared clonotypes between healthy human individuals. Generated by immunoSEQ multiplex PCR, the TCRdb table keeps only in-frame clones and is missing some. Among around 2.3 million clones listed, approximately 95% were seen once. The sample consisted of naive CD4+ T cells sorted from blood. Source of these receptors: a man younger than 30 in good health. The CDR3 runs from the conserved cysteine through the conserved F or W. Each record gives: J gene, V gene, CDR3 protein.

j_call: TRBJ2-2; v_call: TRBV2; cdr3_aa: CASRGGNTGELFF
j_call: TRBJ2-7; v_call: TRBV18; cdr3_aa: CASSPGSSYEQYF
j_call: TRBJ2-1; v_call: TRBV7-9; cdr3_aa: CASSWLNEQFF
j_call: TRBJ2-5; v_call: TRBV15; cdr3_aa: CATSPLPETQYF
j_call: TRBJ1-2; v_call: TRBV18; cdr3_aa: CASSPQDGGYGYTF
j_call: TRBJ1-5; v_call: TRBV2; cdr3_aa: CASSLTGNQPQHF
j_call: TRBJ1-2; v_call: TRBV19; cdr3_aa: CASSQGVTSGGYTF
j_call: TRBJ1-3; v_call: TRBV4-2; cdr3_aa: CASSQDGANQGNTIYF
j_call: TRBJ1-2; v_call: TRBV7-9; cdr3_aa: CASSLSPQGGYTF
j_call: TRBJ1-5; v_call: TRBV19; cdr3_aa: CASSIAAGVWDNNQPQHF
j_call: TRBJ1-6; v_call: TRBV27; cdr3_aa: CASSLSTGSGNSPLHF
j_call: TRBJ1-2; v_call: TRBV7-9; cdr3_aa: CASSLPYKSGQGGYGYTF
j_call: TRBJ2-2; v_call: TRBV23-1; cdr3_aa: CASSQRRDRGAGELFF
j_call: TRBJ1-6; v_call: TRBV5-6; cdr3_aa: CASSAGRDRTNSPLHF
j_call: TRBJ1-2; v_call: TRBV7-2; cdr3_aa: CASSRGRGNYGYTF
j_call: TRBJ1-3; v_call: TRBV4-1; cdr3_aa: CASSQDEGNTIYF
j_call: TRBJ1-1; v_call: TRBV5-6; cdr3_aa: CASSLRGRFTEAFF
j_call: TRBJ1-1; v_call: TRBV7-2; cdr3_aa: CASSSRWTGREAFF
j_call: TRBJ1-1; v_call: TRBV5-4; cdr3_aa: CASSSKIPGQDGDTEAFF
j_call: TRBJ2-7; v_call: TRBV14; cdr3_aa: CASSQVRFRGRKDYEQYF
j_call: TRBJ1-5; v_call: TRBV2; cdr3_aa: CASSNHLQPQHF
j_call: TRBJ2-7; v_call: TRBV7-9; cdr3_aa: CASSSLLKGQGMKYF
j_call: TRBJ2-1; v_call: TRBV20-1; cdr3_aa: CSAKKGHEQFF
j_call: TRBJ2-1; v_call: TRBV4-3; cdr3_aa: CASSQVADSYNEQFF
j_call: TRBJ2-7; v_call: TRBV11-2; cdr3_aa: CASSLVAGSNYEQYF
j_call: TRBJ1-1; v_call: TRBV7-7; cdr3_aa: CASSLSRNTEAFF
j_call: TRBJ2-3; v_call: TRBV7-8; cdr3_aa: CASSLVAFDTQYF
j_call: TRBJ1-2; v_call: TRBV19; cdr3_aa: CASSTPGQGGINGYTF
j_call: TRBJ1-6; v_call: TRBV30; cdr3_aa: CAWSANNSPLHF
j_call: TRBJ2-1; v_call: TRBV30; cdr3_aa: CAWSGLAGGEQFF
j_call: TRBJ2-7; v_call: TRBV2; cdr3_aa: CASTARDYEQYF
j_call: TRBJ2-7; v_call: TRBV29-1; cdr3_aa: CSVDGTGGLYEQYF
j_call: TRBJ2-7; v_call: TRBV6-5; cdr3_aa: CASSPDPRQYEQYF
j_call: TRBJ2-7; v_call: TRBV18; cdr3_aa: CASAQESSYEQYF
j_call: TRBJ2-3; v_call: TRBV10-3; cdr3_aa: CAISESTDTQYF
j_call: TRBJ1-2; v_call: TRBV20-1; cdr3_aa: CSASTAYGYTF
j_call: TRBJ1-3; v_call: TRBV11-2; cdr3_aa: CASSSGMAGNTIYF
j_call: TRBJ2-3; v_call: TRBV2; cdr3_aa: CASRGDSSTDTQYF
j_call: TRBJ1-1; v_call: TRBV14; cdr3_aa: CASSLRRDMNTEAFF
j_call: TRBJ1-1; v_call: TRBV7-9; cdr3_aa: CASSRTDTEAFF
j_call: TRBJ2-5; v_call: TRBV7-7; cdr3_aa: CASSLGPGRVETQYF
j_call: TRBJ1-1; v_call: TRBV7-9; cdr3_aa: CASSLAGTGRNTEAFF
j_call: TRBJ1-2; v_call: TRBV9; cdr3_aa: CASSVDRADGYTF